What follows describes a single T cell receptor (beta chain). This record comes from a study of blood T cell repertoires in COVID-19. At the level of the study: T cells, B-cell-depleted T cells, or PBMCs supplied cDNA or gDNA.

In the original workflow: For nucleated cells, counts were estimated from reference gene primer amplification. Measured with immunoSEQ multiplex PCR; TCRdb has only the in-frame clones, and not every one. The V and J calls and clone size come from that table; D and trimming were worked out from the DNA. The table shows over 200,000 clones, with approximately 83% occurring only once. It was during active infection that Seattle patients were enrolled and then longitudinally followed. J lost 5 bases, V lost 4 bases, and 11 bases had no gene match. Germline V gene data show CDR1 as SGHTA and CDR2 as FQGNSA. This CDR3 is 16 amino acids long.

The chain combines TRBV7-2 with TRBJ2-4; 7 bases line up with TRBD1. What was sequenced was peripheral blood. The clonotype comes from a woman aged 30 to 39 with COVID-19, enrolled during active disease. The CDR3 nucleotides are TGTGCCAGCAGCTCCCCCTGGAAGGGGGCGGAAAACATTCAGTACTTC. Translated: CASSSPWKGAENIQYF.